What follows are 8 T cell receptor beta chains derived from one specimen sequenced in a study of response to subunit inactivated influenza vaccine. TCRdb passed the RT-PCR reads through MiXCR, listing each CDR3 protein once. Seen here are under 950,000 distinct CDR3 sequences, approximately 21% observed once, and the top ten hold roughly 10%. The input for sequencing was PBMCs from blood, taken 5 to 6 days after vaccination. These receptors all come from a man aged 45-60 years who received an inactivated influenza vaccine.

CDR3 DNA sequence: TGTGCCAGTAGCCCGATGGCAGGGTCTACCGGGGAGCTGTTTTTT. Encoded protein: CASSPMAGSTGELFF. This chain uses TRBV19 with TRBJ2-2, with a weak D call TRBD1 (5 bases). Germline V gene lookup returns CDR1 LNHDA and CDR2 SQIVND (reference sequence). Trimming took off 6 bases at V and 5 bases at J, with 16 bases between the two ends. The CDR3 is 15 residues long.

The rearrangement uses TRBV4-1 and TRBJ2-7, with unresolved D. V lost 0 bases and J lost 2, with 8 bases in between. Germline V CDR1 and CDR2: MGHRA, YSYEKL. The CDR3 totals 14 residues. CDR3 in DNA: TGCGCCAGCAGCCAAGAGGGGATACCCTACGAGCAGTACTTC. It yields the protein CASSQEGIPYEQYF.

The chain links TRBV20-1 to TRBJ2-7, with no clear D. CDR1 is DFQATT and CDR2 is SNEGSKA in the germline V gene (reference sequence). V was pared by 7 bases and J by 0 bases, with 7 bases between. The CDR3 runs 11 residues. The CDR3 protein is CSVQHSYEQYF. The CDR3 nucleotides are TGCAGTGTTCAGCACTCCTACGAGCAGTACTTC.

The sample holds a few counts of this clonotype. The chain combines TRBV3-1 with TRBJ2-5; the D call may be TRBD1 or TRBD2 (5 bases each). The germline V gene has CDR1 LGHDT and CDR2 YNNKEL (reference sequence). V dropped 4 bases and J dropped 3 bases, with 18 bases sitting between them. This CDR3 region has 16 residues. CDR3 in DNA: TGTGCCAGCAGCCCCTCTACGGGGCGAGGGGAAGAGACCCAGTACTTC. Amino acids: CASSPSTGRGEETQYF.

This clonotype has just a few counts. The rearrangement links TRBV6-5 to TRBJ2-3; a weak D match, TRBD1 (6 bases). The CDR3 is 15 residues long. V was clipped by 0 bases and J by 2 bases, with 9 bases between them. CDR1 and CDR2 from the germline V gene are MNHEY and SVGAGI. CDR3 loop: CASSYSRGPTDTQYF. The CDR3 coding sequence is TGTGCCAGCAGTTACTCCAGGGGTCCCACAGATACGCAGTATTTT.

This clonotype was picked up many times. The chain has TRBV18 and TRBJ2-4; the D is unclear. Germline V gives CDR1 KGHSH, CDR2 LQKENI. This CDR3 region has 16 residues. V shed 1 base and J shed 2 bases, with 12 bases lying between them. CDR3 in DNA: TGTGCCAGCTCACCACAGTCGTCCAGGACCAAAAACATTCAGTACTTC. This gives the protein CASSPQSSRTKNIQYF.

This clonotype appeared a few times. This sequence joins TRBV12-3 or TRBV12-4 and TRBJ2-1, with 7 positions matching TRBD2. The CDR3 runs to 14 residues. J was trimmed by 5 bases and V by 9 bases; bases with no gene match: 10. Here the CDR3 reads CASTTSERHNEQFF. The CDR3 DNA is TGTGCCAGTACCACTAGCGAGAGACACAATGAGCAGTTCTTC.

This clonotype was detected only a few times. The chain carries TRBV7-2 and TRBJ1-1, with TRBD1 matching over 9 bases. The V gene end was trimmed by 5 bases and the J gene end by 3 bases; junction bases not matched to a gene: 4. The CDR3 spans 14 residues. CDR1 and CDR2 from the germline V gene are SGHTA and FQGNSA. The CDR3 reads CASSLRTGDTEAFF. For the CDR3, the DNA is TGTGCCAGCAGCCTCCGGACAGGGGACACTGAAGCTTTCTTT. Full variable domain (outside the CDR3, taken from reference TRBV7-2 and TRBJ1-1): GAGVSQSPSNKVTEKGKDVELRCDPISGHTALYWYRQSLGQGLEFLIYFQGNSAPDKSGLPSDRFSAERTGGSVSTLTIQRTQQEDSAVYLCASSLRTGDTEAFFGQGTRLTVV.